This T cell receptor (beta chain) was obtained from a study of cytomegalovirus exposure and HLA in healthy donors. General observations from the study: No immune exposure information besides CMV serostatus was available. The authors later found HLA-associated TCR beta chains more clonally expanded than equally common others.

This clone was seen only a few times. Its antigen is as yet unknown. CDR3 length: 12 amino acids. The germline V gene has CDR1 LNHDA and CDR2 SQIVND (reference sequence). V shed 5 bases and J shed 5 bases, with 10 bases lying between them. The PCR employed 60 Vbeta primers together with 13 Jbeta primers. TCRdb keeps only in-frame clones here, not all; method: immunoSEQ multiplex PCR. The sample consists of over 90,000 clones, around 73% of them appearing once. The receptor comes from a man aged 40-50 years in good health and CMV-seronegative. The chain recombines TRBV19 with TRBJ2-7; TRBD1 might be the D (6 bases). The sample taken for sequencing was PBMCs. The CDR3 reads CASSYRADEQYF. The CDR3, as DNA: TGTGCCAGTAGTTACAGGGCAGACGAGCAGTACTTC.